This T cell receptor (beta chain) is drawn from a study of T cell repertoires in ileal Crohn's disease. About this clone: Its antigen is unidentified.

Eligibility required adulthood, ileal or ileocolonic Crohn's disease and indicated ileocolonic resection. Repertoires were generated with immunoSEQ multiplex PCR, while TCRdb's copy carries only in-frame clones and drops some. The data contain 15,000 to 20,000 clones, under 80% of them seen just once; the ten biggest clones take up around 5%. Germline CDR1 and CDR2: SGHTA and FQGNSA. The CDR3 totals 15 residues. V dropped 1 base and J dropped 5 bases, with 14 bases sitting between them. Overall study findings and caveats: Clonal expansions were more frequent in active smokers than non-smokers at surgery.

This sequence was found in an adult with Crohn's disease. The chain links TRBV7-2 to TRBJ1-2, with no clear D. The sequenced sample consisted of ileal tissue. CDR3 sequence: CASSLGGRLWYGYTF. In DNA, the CDR3 is TGTGCCAGCAGCTTAGGTGGCCGATTATGGTATGGCTACACCTTC.